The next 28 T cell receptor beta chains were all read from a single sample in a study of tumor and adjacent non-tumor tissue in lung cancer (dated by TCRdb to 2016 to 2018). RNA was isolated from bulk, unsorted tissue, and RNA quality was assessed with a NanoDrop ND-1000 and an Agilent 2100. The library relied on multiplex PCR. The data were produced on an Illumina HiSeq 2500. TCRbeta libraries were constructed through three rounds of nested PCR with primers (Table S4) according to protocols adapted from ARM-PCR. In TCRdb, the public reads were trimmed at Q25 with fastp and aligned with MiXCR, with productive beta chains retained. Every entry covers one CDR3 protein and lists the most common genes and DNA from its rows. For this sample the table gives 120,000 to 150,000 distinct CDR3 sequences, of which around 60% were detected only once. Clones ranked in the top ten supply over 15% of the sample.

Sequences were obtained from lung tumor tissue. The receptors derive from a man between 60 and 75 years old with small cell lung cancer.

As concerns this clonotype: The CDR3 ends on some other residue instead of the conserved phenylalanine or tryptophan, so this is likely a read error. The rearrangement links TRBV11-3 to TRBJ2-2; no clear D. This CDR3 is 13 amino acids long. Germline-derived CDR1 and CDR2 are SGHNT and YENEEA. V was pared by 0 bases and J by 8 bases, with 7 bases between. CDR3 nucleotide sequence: TGTGCCAGCAGCTTAGAAAATGGTGGGGAGCTGTTTTCT. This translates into CASSLENGGELFS.

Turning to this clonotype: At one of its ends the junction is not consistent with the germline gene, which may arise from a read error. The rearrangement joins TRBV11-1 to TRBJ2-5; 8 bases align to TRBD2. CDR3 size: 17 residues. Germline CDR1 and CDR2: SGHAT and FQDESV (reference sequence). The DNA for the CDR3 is TGTACCAGCAGCCCCCGGACTAGCAGGACCTACCAAGAGACCCAGTACTTC. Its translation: CTSSPRTSRTYQETQYF.

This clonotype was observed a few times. CDR3: CSATRDRYRLNEQFF. In DNA form, the CDR3 reads TGCAGTGCGACAAGAGACAGGTATCGATTGAATGAGCAGTTCTTC. V is TRBV20-1 and J is TRBJ2-1; the D gene is possibly TRBD1 (6 bases). Trimming removed 6 bases at V and 7 bases at J, with 22 bases between. Germline CDR1 is DFQATT and CDR2 is SNEGSKA (reference sequence). This CDR3 comprises 15 residues.

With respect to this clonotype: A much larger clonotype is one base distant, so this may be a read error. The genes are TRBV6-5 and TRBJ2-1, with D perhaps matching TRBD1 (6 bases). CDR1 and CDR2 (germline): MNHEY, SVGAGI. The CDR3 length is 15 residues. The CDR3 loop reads CASSYRQAGLGEKFF. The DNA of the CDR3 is TGTGCCAGCAGTTACCGACAGGCAGGGCTCGGTGAGAAGTTCTTC.

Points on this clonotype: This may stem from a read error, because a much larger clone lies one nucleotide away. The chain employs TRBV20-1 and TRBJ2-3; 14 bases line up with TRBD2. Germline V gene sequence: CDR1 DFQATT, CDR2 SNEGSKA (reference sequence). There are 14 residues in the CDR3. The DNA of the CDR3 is TGCAGTGCCCTAGGACTAGCGGGAGGTTTTACGCATTATTTT. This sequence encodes CSALGLAGGFTHYF.

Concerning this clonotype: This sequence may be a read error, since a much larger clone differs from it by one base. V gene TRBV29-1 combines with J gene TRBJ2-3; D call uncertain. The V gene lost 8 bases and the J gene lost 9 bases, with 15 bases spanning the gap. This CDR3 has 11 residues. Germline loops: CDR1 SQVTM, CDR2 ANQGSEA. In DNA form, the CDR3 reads TGCAGCTTTGTTAACCCCGGGACGCAGTATTTT. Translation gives CSFVNPGTQYF.

CDR3 sequence: CGADSGSGYEQYF. For the CDR3, the DNA is TGCGGGGCCGATAGTGGGAGTGGGTACGAGCAGTACTTC. J is TRBJ2-7 and V is TRBV29-1, with D perhaps given as TRBD1 or TRBD2 (5 bases each). The germline CDR1 and CDR2 sequences are SQVTM and ANQGSEA. This CDR3 is 13 amino acids long.

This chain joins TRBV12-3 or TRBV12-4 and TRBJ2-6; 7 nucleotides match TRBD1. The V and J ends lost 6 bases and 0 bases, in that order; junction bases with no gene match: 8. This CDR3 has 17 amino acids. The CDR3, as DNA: TGTGCCAGCAGCGAAGGGACAGCCTTCTCTGGGGCCAACGTCCTGACTTTC. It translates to CASSEGTAFSGANVLTF.

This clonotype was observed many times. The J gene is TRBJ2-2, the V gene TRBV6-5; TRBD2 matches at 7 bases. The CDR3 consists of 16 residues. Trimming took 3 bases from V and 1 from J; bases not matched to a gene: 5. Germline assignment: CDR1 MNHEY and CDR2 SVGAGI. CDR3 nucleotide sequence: TGTGCCAGCAGTTATTGGGGGGGGAGGAACACCGGGGAGCTGTTTTTT. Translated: CASSYWGGRNTGELFF.

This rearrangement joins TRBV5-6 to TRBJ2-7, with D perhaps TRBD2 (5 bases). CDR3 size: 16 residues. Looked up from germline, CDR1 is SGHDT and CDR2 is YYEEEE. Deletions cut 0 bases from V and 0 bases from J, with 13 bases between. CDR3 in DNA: TGTGCCAGCAGCTTGGCCACGGGAAGGAGCTCCTACGAGCAGTACTTC. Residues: CASSLATGRSSYEQYF.

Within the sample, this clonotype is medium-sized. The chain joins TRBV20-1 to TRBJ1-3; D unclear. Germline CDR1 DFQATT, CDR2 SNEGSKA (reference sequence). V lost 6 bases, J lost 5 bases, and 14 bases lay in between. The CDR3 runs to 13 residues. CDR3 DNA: TGCAGTGCATCCGGGCCTTTTCGAAACACCATATATTTT. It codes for CSASGPFRNTIYF.

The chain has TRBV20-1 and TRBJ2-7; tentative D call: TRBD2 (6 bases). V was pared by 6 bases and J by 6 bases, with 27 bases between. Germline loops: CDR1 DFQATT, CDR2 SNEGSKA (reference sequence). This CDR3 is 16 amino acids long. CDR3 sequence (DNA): TGCAGTGCATCCCATCCGTATAGCATAAGGAGGGGCGAGCAGTACTTC. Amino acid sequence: CSASHPYSIRRGEQYF.

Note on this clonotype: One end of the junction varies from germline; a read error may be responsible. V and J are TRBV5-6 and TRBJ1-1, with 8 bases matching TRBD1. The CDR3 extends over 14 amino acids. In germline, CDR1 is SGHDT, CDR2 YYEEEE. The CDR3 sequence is CTSSLSGGGTEAFF. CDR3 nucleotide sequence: TGTACCAGCAGCTTATCAGGGGGCGGCACTGAAGCTTTCTTT.

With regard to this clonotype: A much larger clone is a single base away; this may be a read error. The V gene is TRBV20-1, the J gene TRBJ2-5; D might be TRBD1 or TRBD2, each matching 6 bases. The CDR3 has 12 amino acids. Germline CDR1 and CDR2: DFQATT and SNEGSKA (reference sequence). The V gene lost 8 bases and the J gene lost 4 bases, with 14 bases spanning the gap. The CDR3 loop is CSSGGRGETQYF. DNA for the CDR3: TGCAGTTCTGGGGGGCGCGGAGAGACCCAGTACTTC.

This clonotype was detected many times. CDR3 coding DNA: TGCAGTGCTAGAGATGGGGAGGGTCTCAGCGGCTACACCTTC. Its translation: CSARDGEGLSGYTF. The chain carries TRBV20-1 and TRBJ1-2; D unresolved. The CDR3 totals 14 residues. Looked up from germline, CDR1 is DFQATT and CDR2 is SNEGSKA (reference sequence). With 0 bases removed from V and 8 bases from J, the gap between germline ends came to 16 bases.

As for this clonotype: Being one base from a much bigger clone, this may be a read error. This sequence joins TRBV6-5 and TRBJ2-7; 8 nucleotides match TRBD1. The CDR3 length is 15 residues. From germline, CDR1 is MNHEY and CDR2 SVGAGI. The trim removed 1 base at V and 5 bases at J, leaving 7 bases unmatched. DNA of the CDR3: TGTGCCAGCAGTTACTTGCATGACAGGGGCCACGAGCAGTACTTC. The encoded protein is CASSYLHDRGHEQYF.

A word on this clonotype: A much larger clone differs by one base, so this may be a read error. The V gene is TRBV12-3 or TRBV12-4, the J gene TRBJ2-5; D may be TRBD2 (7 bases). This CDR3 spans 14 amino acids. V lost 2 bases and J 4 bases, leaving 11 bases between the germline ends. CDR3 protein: CASSLRGGLETQYF. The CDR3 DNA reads TGTGCCAGCAGTTTACGCGGGGGCCTAGAGACCCAGTACTTC.

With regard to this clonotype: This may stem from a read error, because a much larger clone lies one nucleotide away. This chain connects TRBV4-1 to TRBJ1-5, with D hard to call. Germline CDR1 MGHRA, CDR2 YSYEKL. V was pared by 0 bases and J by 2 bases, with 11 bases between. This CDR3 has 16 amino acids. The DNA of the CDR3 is TGCGCCAGCAGCCAAGATCATTCCGGGCGCAATCAGCCCCAGCATTTT. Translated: CASSQDHSGRNQPQHF.

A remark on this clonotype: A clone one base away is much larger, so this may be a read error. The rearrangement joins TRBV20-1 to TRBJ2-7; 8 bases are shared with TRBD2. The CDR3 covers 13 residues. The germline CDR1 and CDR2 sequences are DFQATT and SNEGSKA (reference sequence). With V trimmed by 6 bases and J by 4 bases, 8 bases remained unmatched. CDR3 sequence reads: CSAREGITYEQYF. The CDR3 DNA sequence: TGCAGTGCACGGGAGGGCATAACGTACGAGCAGTACTTC.

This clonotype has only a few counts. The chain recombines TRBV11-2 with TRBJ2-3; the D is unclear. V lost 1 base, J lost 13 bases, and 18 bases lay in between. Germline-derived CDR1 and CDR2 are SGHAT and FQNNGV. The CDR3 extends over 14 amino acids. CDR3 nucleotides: TGTGCCAGCAGCTTAGCGGGTGAAATAGATGCGAAGTATTTT. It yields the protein CASSLAGEIDAKYF.

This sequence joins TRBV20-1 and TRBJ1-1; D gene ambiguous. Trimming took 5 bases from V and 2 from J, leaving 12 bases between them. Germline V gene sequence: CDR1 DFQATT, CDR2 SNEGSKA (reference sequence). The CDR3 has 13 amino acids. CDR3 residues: CSAGVRHNTEAFF. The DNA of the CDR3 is TGCAGTGCTGGGGTTAGACATAACACTGAAGCTTTCTTT.

The CDR3: CASSTWIAGANVLTF. DNA for the CDR3: TGCGCCAGCAGCACTTGGATAGCTGGGGCCAACGTCCTGACTTTC. The rearrangement uses TRBV5-1 and TRBJ2-6; D remains ambiguous. The CDR3 runs to 15 residues. Trimming took off 4 bases at V and 2 bases at J, with 10 bases between the two ends. Germline assignment: CDR1 SGHRS and CDR2 YFSETQ.

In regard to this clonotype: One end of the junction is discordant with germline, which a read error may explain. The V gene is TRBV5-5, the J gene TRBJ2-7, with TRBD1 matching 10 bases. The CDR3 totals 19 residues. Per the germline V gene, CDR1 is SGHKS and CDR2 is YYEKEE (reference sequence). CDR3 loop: CASSFDGPLPGTGAYEQYF. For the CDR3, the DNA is TGTGCCAGCAGCTTTGATGGGCCTCTCCCCGGGACAGGGGCCTACGAGCAGTATTTC.

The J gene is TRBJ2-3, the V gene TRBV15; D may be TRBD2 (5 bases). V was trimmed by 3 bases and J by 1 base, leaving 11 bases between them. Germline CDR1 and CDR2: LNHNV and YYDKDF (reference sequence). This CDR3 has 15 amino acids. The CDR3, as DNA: TGTGCCACCAGCAGTGGACGGGATCGCACAGATACGCAGTATTTT. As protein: CATSSGRDRTDTQYF.

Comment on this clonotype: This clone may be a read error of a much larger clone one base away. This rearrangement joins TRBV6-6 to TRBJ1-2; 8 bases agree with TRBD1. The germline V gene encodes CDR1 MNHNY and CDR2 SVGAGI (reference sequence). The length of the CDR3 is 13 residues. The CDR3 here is CASRDRQGMGYIF. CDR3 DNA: TGTGCCAGCAGGGACCGACAGGGGATGGGCTACATCTTC.

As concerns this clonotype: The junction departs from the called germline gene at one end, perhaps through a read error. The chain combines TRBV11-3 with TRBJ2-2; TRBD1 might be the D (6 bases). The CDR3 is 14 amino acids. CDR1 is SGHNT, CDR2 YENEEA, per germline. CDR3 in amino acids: CVSSWTANTGELFF. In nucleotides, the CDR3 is TGTGTCAGCAGCTGGACAGCGAACACCGGGGAGCTGTTCTTT.

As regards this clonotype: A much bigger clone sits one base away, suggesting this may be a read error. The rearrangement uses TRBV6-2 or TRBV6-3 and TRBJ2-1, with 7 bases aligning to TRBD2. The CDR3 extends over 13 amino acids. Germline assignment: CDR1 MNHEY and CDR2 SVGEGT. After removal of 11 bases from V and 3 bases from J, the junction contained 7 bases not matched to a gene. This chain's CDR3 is CAPRRENYNEQFF. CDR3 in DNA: TGTGCCCCCCGGCGGGAGAACTACAATGAGCAGTTCTTC.

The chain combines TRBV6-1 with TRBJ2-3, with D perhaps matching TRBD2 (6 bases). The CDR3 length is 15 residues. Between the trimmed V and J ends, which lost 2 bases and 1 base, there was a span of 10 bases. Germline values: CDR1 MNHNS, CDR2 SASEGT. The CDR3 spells CASSERGTRTDTQYF. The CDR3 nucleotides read TGTGCCAGCAGTGAACGGGGGACTCGCACAGATACGCAGTATTTT.